The 5 T cell receptor beta chains below all came from one sample that was sequenced in a study of T cells in Graves' hyperthyroidism and ophthalmopathy. Template material for amplifying TCR beta CDR3 regions consisted of RNA transcripts. During a first-round RT-PCR of the TCR CDR3, the HTBI primer set was used. A single record per CDR3 protein comes from TCRdb applying MiXCR to the multiplex PCR reads. The sample lists roughly 400,000 distinct CDR3 sequences, 15% to 19% seen once, with about a quarter in the top ten. Sample: blood. The source is a woman aged 18 to 35 with Graves' hyperthyroidism that later progressed to Graves' ophthalmopathy.

This chain uses TRBV25-1 with TRBJ2-1, with 14 bases that match TRBD2. The germline CDR1 and CDR2 sequences are MGHDK and SYGVNS. With V trimmed by 3 bases and J by 9 bases, 7 bases remained unmatched. The CDR3 loop spans 16 amino acids. CDR3 sequence: CASSDQGLAGVTEQFF. The CDR3 DNA reads as TGTGCCAGCAGTGACCAGGGACTAGCGGGAGTAACTGAGCAGTTCTTC.

This clonotype was found many times. The chain uses TRBV5-1 and TRBJ1-2, with unresolved D. V was shortened by 0 bases and J by 6 bases, with 9 bases between the two germline ends. The CDR3 is 13 residues long. Germline V CDR1 and CDR2: SGHRS, YFSETQ. The CDR3 here is CASSLALWDGYTF. The DNA for the CDR3 is TGCGCCAGCAGCTTGGCTTTATGGGATGGCTACACCTTC.

This clonotype was detected many times. The gene calls are TRBV4-2 and TRBJ1-1, with D unclear. The CDR3 sequence is 15 residues long. The V end was cut by 0 bases, the J end by 2 bases, with 10 bases between. Per germline, CDR1 LGHNA and CDR2 YNFKEQ. For the CDR3, the DNA is TGTGCCAGCAGCCAAGATAGGAGGGAAAACACTGAAGCTTTCTTT. Residues: CASSQDRRENTEAFF.

Remarks on this clonotype: With only one base between it and a far larger clone, this is likely a read error. Because the CDR3 is missing its conserved closing phenylalanine or tryptophan, this is likely a read error. The rearrangement joins TRBV7-8 to TRBJ2-7, with D perhaps given as TRBD1 or TRBD2 (5 bases each). CDR3 size: 14 residues. Trimming took off 1 base at V and 3 bases at J, with 10 bases between the two ends. Per the germline V gene, CDR1 is SGHVS and CDR2 is FQNEAQ. This chain's CDR3 is CASSLGLGGYEQYL. The CDR3 DNA follows: TGTGCCAGCAGCTTAGGACTTGGGGGCTACGAGCAGTACTTA.

This clonotype has a handful of counts. The gene calls are TRBV10-3 and TRBJ2-7; D is perhaps TRBD1 or TRBD2 (5 bases each). This CDR3 has 12 residues. In germline, CDR1 is ENHRY, CDR2 SYGVKD. V was pared by 9 bases and J by 2 bases, with 11 bases between. The CDR3 DNA reads as TGTGCCATTCAGAGGGGCGCCTACGAGCAGTACTTC. Translation gives CAIQRGAYEQYF.